A selection of T cell receptor beta chains follows, all from one sample in a study of cytomegalovirus exposure and HLA in healthy donors. Assay used: immunoSEQ multiplex PCR; TCRdb lists only in-frame clones, some missing. Of 180,000 or so clones in the sample, 55% to 75% were seen once. Sequencing was performed on PBMCs. Every receptor here comes from a human donor in good health. The CDR3 runs from the conserved cysteine through the conserved F or W. The D gene is left open where the match is weak. Rows give clone size only sometimes, using once, few, many, or a class for an expanded clone.

j_call v_call d_call clone_size cdr3_aa cdr3_nt
TRBJ1-6 TRBV27 TRBD1 - CASSVRQGLSYNSPLHF TGTGCCAGCAGTGTCCGACAGGGCCTCTCCTATAATTCACCCCTCCACTTT
TRBJ1-1 TRBV19 TRBD1 few CASSIRTGSEAFF TGTGCCAGTAGTATTCGGACAGGGTCTGAAGCTTTCTTT
TRBJ1-4 TRBV7-8 - - CASSPNEKLFF TGTGCCAGCAGCCCAAATGAAAAACTGTTTTTT
TRBJ2-5 TRBV19 TRBD2 - CASSIGLAGSRETQYF TGTGCCAGTAGTATAGGACTAGCGGGGTCGCGTGAGACCCAGTACTTC
TRBJ2-3 TRBV7-2 TRBD1 - CASSTDRAFPLTDTQYF TGTGCCAGCAGCACTGACAGGGCTTTCCCCCTCACAGATACGCAGTATTTT
TRBJ2-5 TRBV7-9 - - CASTRRGTQYF TGTGCCAGCACCCGAAGGGGGACCCAGTACTTC
TRBJ1-1 TRBV18 TRBD1 - CASSSTPGQGATEAFF TGTGCCAGCTCATCGACACCGGGACAGGGGGCCACTGAAGCTTTCTTT
TRBJ1-2 TRBV30 - - CAWSSGHYGYTF TGTGCCTGGAGTAGCGGGCACTATGGCTACACCTTC
TRBJ1-2 TRBV7-3 - - CASSLEGADYGYTF TGTGCCAGCAGCTTGGAGGGTGCCGACTATGGCTACACCTTC
TRBJ1-5 TRBV5-4 - - CASSSGGSGNQPQHF TGTGCCAGCAGTTCGGGGGGGTCAGGGAATCAGCCCCAGCATTTT
TRBJ1-2 TRBV29-1 TRBD1 once CSVVQGCDYTF TGCAGCGTTGTACAGGGGTGTGACTACACCTTC
TRBJ1-2 TRBV18 - few CASSPGPGADYGYTF TGTGCCAGCTCACCGGGTCCAGGGGCTGACTATGGCTACACCTTC
TRBJ2-3 TRBV6-1 TRBD2 - CASSRAGARTDTQYF TGTGCCAGCAGTCGAGCGGGGGCCCGCACAGATACGCAGTATTTT
TRBJ2-7 TRBV7-2 - - CASAGGFDVYEQYF TGTGCCAGCGCAGGGGGGTTTGACGTTTACGAGCAGTACTTC
TRBJ2-7 TRBV7-9 - - CASSLAYRASSYEQYF TGTGCCAGCAGCTTAGCGTACAGGGCCAGCTCCTACGAGCAGTACTTC
TRBJ1-2 TRBV5-8 - - CASSSRNYGYTF TGTGCCAGCAGCTCCCGGAACTATGGCTACACCTTC
TRBJ1-2 TRBV5-6 - - CASSLGTGGYGYTF TGTGCCAGCAGCTTGGGGACGGGAGGCTATGGCTACACCTTC
TRBJ1-1 TRBV19 - - CASSIPGGYTEAFF TGTGCCAGTAGTATCCCGGGTGGGTACACTGAAGCTTTCTTT
TRBJ1-2 TRBV2 TRBD1 few CASSETGEVWGYTF TGTGCCAGCAGTGAAACAGGGGAGGTATGGGGCTACACCTTC
TRBJ1-2 TRBV7-3 - - CASSLTGGTDYGYTF TGTGCCAGCAGCTTAACGGGGGGGACCGACTATGGCTACACCTTC
TRBJ2-7 TRBV2 TRBD1 - CASSSDRGHEQYF TGTGCCAGCAGTTCGGACAGGGGCCACGAGCAGTACTTC
TRBJ1-1 TRBV11-1 TRBD1 - CASSGTGGNTEAFF TGTGCCAGCAGCGGGACAGGGGGGAACACTGAAGCTTTCTTT
TRBJ1-1 TRBV28 - - CASTPRTICEAFF TGTGCCAGCACCCCCCGGACAATCTGTGAAGCTTTCTTT
TRBJ2-5 TRBV5-1 TRBD2 - CASSLTSGGMKTQYF TGCGCCAGCAGCTTGACCAGCGGGGGTATGAAGACCCAGTACTTC
TRBJ2-7 TRBV25-1 TRBD1 - CASSWDRGFHEQYF TGTGCCAGCAGTTGGGACAGGGGTTTCCACGAGCAGTACTTC
TRBJ2-3 TRBV10-3 TRBD2 - CAIRPSSGGTDTQYF TGTGCCATCAGGCCATCTAGCGGGGGCACAGATACGCAGTATTTT
TRBJ2-2 TRBV7-3 TRBD1 - CASSTRTGGNGELFF TGTGCCAGCAGCACCCGGACAGGGGGCAACGGGGAGCTGTTTTTT
TRBJ2-3 TRBV6-5 TRBD2 few CASSYSGGAADTQYF TGTGCCAGCAGTTACTCCGGGGGGGCGGCAGATACGCAGTATTTT
TRBJ1-6 TRBV4-1 - - CASSQPGPYNSPLRF TGCGCCAGCAGCCAACCAGGGCCCTATAATTCACCCCTCCGCTTT
TRBJ1-2 TRBV19 - - CASSIDTNYGYTF TGTGCCAGTAGTATAGACACTAACTATGGCTACACCTTC
TRBJ1-2 TRBV7-2 - - CASSLLTRNYGYTF TGTGCCAGCAGCTTACTAACCCGAAACTATGGCTACACCTTC
TRBJ2-7 TRBV11-3 TRBD2 - CASSRAGSGGADEQYF TGTGCCAGCAGCCGTGCGGGTAGCGGGGGGGCGGACGAGCAGTACTTC
TRBJ1-2 TRBV5-6 - - CASSVVGDYTF TGTGCCAGCAGCGTTGTGGGCGACTACACCTTC
TRBJ2-5 TRBV4-2 TRBD2 - CASRLAVQETQYF TGTGCCAGCAGACTAGCGGTGCAAGAGACCCAGTACTTC
TRBJ1-1 TRBV29-1 TRBD1 - CSTQQGDTEAFF TGCAGCACACAACAGGGGGACACTGAAGCTTTCTTT
TRBJ2-5 TRBV6-5 - - CASSYGGGGKTQYF TGTGCCAGCAGTTACGGCGGGGGCGGGAAGACCCAGTACTTC
TRBJ1-1 TRBV18 - - CASSPPRQINTEAFF TGTGCCAGCTCACCACCGAGACAGATTAACACTGAAGCTTTCTTT
TRBJ1-2 TRBV7-3 - - CASSLTPTNGYTF TGTGCCAGCAGCTTAACGCCGACTAATGGCTACACCTTC
TRBJ1-2 TRBV5-6 TRBD1 - CASSFPGGYGYTF TGTGCCAGCAGCTTTCCAGGGGGGTATGGCTACACCTTC
TRBJ1-5 TRBV6-6 TRBD1 few CASSYNRGVQPQHF TGTGCCAGCAGTTACAACAGGGGCGTACAGCCCCAGCATTTT
TRBJ2-6 TRBV5-1 - few CASSQGSSGANVLTF TGCGCCAGCAGCCAGGGGAGCTCTGGGGCCAACGTCCTGACTTTC
TRBJ1-2 TRBV7-8 - few CASSLVRNYGYTF TGTGCCAGCAGCTTAGTCAGAAACTATGGCTACACCTTC
TRBJ1-3 TRBV7-6 - - CASSPAGRAGNTIYF TGTGCCAGCAGCCCCGCCGGCAGGGCTGGAAACACCATATATTTT
TRBJ1-1 TRBV7-2 - - CASSLRSLAQTEAFF TGTGCCAGCAGCTTAAGGTCCCTAGCTCAAACTGAAGCTTTCTTT
TRBJ1-1 TRBV28 - - CASSPSTGYTEAFF TGTGCCAGCAGTCCATCGACGGGGTACACTGAAGCTTTCTTT
TRBJ2-2 TRBV15 - - CATSRDLYRVGDTGELFF TGTGCCACCAGCAGAGATTTATACAGGGTAGGGGACACCGGGGAGCTGTTTTTT
TRBJ1-2 TRBV5-5 - - CASSSGRGAYLGYGYTF TGTGCCAGCAGCTCGGGGAGGGGGGCCTACTTAGGGTATGGCTACACCTTC
TRBJ1-6 TRBV27 - - CASSYGTFGSPLHF TGTGCCAGCAGTTACGGGACATTCGGTTCACCCCTCCACTTT
TRBJ2-7 TRBV30 - - CAWSTGSYEQYF TGTGCCTGGTCGACAGGCTCCTACGAGCAGTACTTC
TRBJ2-7 TRBV29-1 - - CSVADSSSYEQYF TGCAGCGTCGCGGACAGCAGCTCCTACGAGCAGTACTTC
TRBJ1-2 TRBV2 TRBD1 - CASSDVGQVDGYTF TGTGCCAGCAGTGACGTCGGACAGGTCGATGGCTACACCTTC
TRBJ1-2 TRBV25-1 - - CASTDTSRYGYTF TGTGCCAGCACTGATACCTCTAGATATGGCTACACCTTC
TRBJ1-6 TRBV5-6 - - CASSLTGEHSPLHF TGTGCCAGCAGCCTAACCGGGGAGCATTCACCCCTCCACTTT
TRBJ2-5 TRBV29-1 - once CSVVQQETQYF TGCAGCGTTGTGCAGCAAGAGACCCAGTACTTC
TRBJ1-1 TRBV27 TRBD1 - CASRPDRLNTEAFF TGTGCCAGCAGACCGGACAGGCTTAACACTGAAGCTTTCTTT